Below, one TCR beta chain is given with its context. Its cognate antigen is unknown. The data were obtained in a study of T cell responses to AZD1222 COVID-19 vaccine. Looking at the study overall: Second-dose schedules of about 4 or about 12 weeks were combined. Broader study findings: No repertoire was sampled before or during the peak T cell response, only after it. Regions 160-218 and 743-854 dominated among vaccine-associated CD4 TCRs spanning spike. The donor group comprised mostly white British people and more females; the analysis possibly underestimated clonal diversity.

Some clones are missing from TCRdb's copy, which holds only in-frame ones; the method was immunoSEQ multiplex PCR. The top ten hold around 7.3% of the sample, which has approximately 64,000 clones, around 84% seen once. Unmatched junction bases numbered 9, after V lost 4 bases and J lost 4 bases. This CDR3 is built from 16 residues. Per the germline V gene, CDR1 is LGHDT and CDR2 is YNNKEL (reference sequence). The specimen comprised peripheral blood, sampled on day 0 of AZD1222 vaccination. J is TRBJ2-1 and V is TRBV3-1 (or the pseudogene TRBV3-2), with 8 nucleotides matching TRBD2. This TCR was recovered from an adult in good health. The CDR3 nucleotides are TGTGCCAGCAGCCTAGATAGCGGGGTTAGGTACAATGAGCAGTTCTTC. Residues: CASSLDSGVRYNEQFF.